This T cell receptor beta chain was sequenced in a study of T cell responses to AZD1222 COVID-19 vaccine. The ends were cut back, 1 base at V and 5 bases at J, with 9 bases in the middle. The CDR3 runs 14 residues. CDR1 is SEHNR, CDR2 FQNEAQ, per germline (reference sequence). Libraries were prepared by immunoSEQ multiplex PCR; TCRdb keeps only in-frame clonotypes and omits some of them. Of around 150,000 clones in the sample, nearly 95% were seen once. Notes on this clone: The antigen is undetermined.

Study-level results: Repertoire collection took place solely once the T cell response had peaked.

This TCR came from an adult who received the AZD1222 COVID-19 vaccine. Sequencing was performed on peripheral blood, taken 28 days after the second AZD1222 dose. The rearrangement links TRBV7-9 to TRBJ1-5, with a tentative D call TRBD1 (6 bases). This CDR3 is CASSLGGLHQPQHF. The CDR3 nucleotides are TGTGCCAGCAGCTTAGGGGGGCTGCATCAGCCCCAGCATTTT.